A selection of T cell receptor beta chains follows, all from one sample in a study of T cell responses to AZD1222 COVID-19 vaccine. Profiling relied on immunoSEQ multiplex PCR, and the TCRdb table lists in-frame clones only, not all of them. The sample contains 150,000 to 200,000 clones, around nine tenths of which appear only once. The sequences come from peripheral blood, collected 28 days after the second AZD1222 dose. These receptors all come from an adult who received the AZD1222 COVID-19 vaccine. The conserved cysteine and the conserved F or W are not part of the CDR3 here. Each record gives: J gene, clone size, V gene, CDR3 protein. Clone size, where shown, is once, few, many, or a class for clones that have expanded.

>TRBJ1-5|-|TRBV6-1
ASSEIGTQPQH
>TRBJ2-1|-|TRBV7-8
ASSLTGDEQF
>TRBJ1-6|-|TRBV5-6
ASSLPGEDNSPLH
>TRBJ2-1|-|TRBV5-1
ASSLDLRDKLF
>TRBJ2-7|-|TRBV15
ATSRDVGLARSYEQY
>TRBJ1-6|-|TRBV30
AWGRQGRSYNSPLH
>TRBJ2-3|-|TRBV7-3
ASSLRPGADTQY
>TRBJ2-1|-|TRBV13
ASSLKRGQGVRDEQF
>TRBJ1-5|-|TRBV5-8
ASSYRTGNQPQH
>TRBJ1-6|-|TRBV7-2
ASSVYRDSPLH
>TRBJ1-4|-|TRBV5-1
ASSPGQRGNEKLF
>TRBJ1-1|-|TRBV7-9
ASSLESNTEAF
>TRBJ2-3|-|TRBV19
ASRPGASTDTQY
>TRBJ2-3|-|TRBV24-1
ATSDYSDTQY
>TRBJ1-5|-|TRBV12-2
ASRLIEGLGAPGNQPQH
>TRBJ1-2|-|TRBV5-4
ASSMGGDGYT
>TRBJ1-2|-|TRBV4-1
ASSQGDGANYGYT
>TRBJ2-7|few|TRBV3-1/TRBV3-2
ASSQDAGHEQY
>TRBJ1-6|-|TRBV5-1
ASSWGDRGGSPLH
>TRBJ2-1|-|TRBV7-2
ASSSDSSYNEQF
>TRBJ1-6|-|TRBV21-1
ASSKASEINSPLH
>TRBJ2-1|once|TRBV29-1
SVEARLAGGNEQF
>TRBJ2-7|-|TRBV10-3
AISEAWTGYEQY
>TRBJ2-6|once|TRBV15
ATSRDRSGANVLT
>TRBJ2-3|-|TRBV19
ASSILGGTDTQY
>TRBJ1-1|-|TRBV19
ASSFTMNTEAF
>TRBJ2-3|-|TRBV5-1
ASSPPSTGDMTDTQY
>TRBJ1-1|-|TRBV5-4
ASSLAWTATEAF
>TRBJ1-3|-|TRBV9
ASSPSPGGSSGNTIY
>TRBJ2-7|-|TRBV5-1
ASSPGHVNSFYEQY
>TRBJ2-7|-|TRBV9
ASSALGVKSYEQY
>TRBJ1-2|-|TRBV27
ASSLDRYYGYT
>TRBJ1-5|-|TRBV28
ASSLGGPAQH
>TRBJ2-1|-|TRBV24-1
ATRGGGDYNEQF
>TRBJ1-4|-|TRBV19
ASSEGLIRLF
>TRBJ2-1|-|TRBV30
AWTHRVTSGNEQF
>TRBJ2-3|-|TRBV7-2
AGRERGTDTQY
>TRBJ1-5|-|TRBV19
ASSMGDRERQPQH
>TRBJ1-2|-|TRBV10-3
AISVSRKEDGYT
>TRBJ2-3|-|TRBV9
ASSVAGGPLSDTQY
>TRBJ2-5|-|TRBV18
ASSPTGTQETQY
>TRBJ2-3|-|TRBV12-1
ASSTETSGGAALGTDTQY
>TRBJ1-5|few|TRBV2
ASSEGRTSNQPQH
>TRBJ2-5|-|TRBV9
ASSVEDRGFQETQY
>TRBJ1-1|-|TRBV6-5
ASSYGTGGAGAF
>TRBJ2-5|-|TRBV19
ASSPGQGKTQY
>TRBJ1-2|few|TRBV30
AWRAQGINGYT
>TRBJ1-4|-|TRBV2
ASNGQKLF
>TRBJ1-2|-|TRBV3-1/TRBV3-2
ASSHFLAGYT
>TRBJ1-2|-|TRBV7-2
ASSPYRVPNYGYT
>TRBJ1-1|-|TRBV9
ASSAGLTPTEAF
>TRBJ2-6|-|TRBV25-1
ASSDLTGANVLT
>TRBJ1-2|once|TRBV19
ASSATGFGGYT
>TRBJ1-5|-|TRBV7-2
ASSHPTANQPQH
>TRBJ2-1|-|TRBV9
ASSVAGGSSYNEQF
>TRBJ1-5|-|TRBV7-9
ASSLGTGNQPQH
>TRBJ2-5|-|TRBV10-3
AIGPGRVQETQY
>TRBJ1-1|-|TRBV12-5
ASGLVRGPTEAF
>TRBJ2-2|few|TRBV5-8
ASSFGQYTGELF